The 10 T cell receptor beta chains reported below all come from one sample, sequenced in a study of OX40 agonist ivuxolimab in advanced cancers. TCRdb's copy holds only in-frame clones and misses some; the assay was immunoSEQ multiplex PCR. This repertoire shows roughly 100,000 clones, approximately 90% found once; its top ten account for 0.79%. The sequencing here drew on CD4+ or CD8+ T cells sorted from blood, taken in a trial of the OX40 agonist ivuxolimab. Every receptor here comes from an adult with an advanced solid tumor such as melanoma, head and neck, liver or kidney cancer.

This rearrangement joins TRBV28 to TRBJ2-7; D is tentatively TRBD1 or TRBD2 (7 bases each). V was clipped by 3 bases and J by 0 bases, with 18 bases between them. Per germline, CDR1 MDHEN and CDR2 SYDVKM. This CDR3 contains 17 residues. CDR3 DNA sequence: TGTGCCAGCAGTTTCCCAATCCCAGGGGGGGACTCCTACGAGCAGTACTTC. This sequence encodes CASSFPIPGGDSYEQYF.

This clone was detected once. The chain is built from TRBV5-4 and TRBJ2-3, with D possibly TRBD2 on 7 matching bases. This CDR3 spans 14 amino acids. In germline, CDR1 is SGHNT, CDR2 YYREEE (reference sequence). With 2 bases removed from V and 5 bases from J, the gap between germline ends came to 12 bases. CDR3 region: CASSFGGPVDTQYF. The CDR3 DNA follows: TGTGCCAGCAGCTTCGGGGGGCCGGTAGATACGCAGTATTTT.

The chain has TRBV10-3 and TRBJ1-6; D unresolved. Germline values: CDR1 ENHRY, CDR2 SYGVKD. The CDR3 runs to 14 residues. Trimming took off 0 bases at V and 6 bases at J, with 6 bases between the two ends. This CDR3 reads CAISESIGNSPLHF. The CDR3 bases are TGTGCCATCAGTGAGTCGATAGGTAATTCACCCCTCCACTTT.

J is TRBJ2-7 and V is TRBV11-3; D gene ambiguous. CDR3 length: 16 residues. The germline V gene has CDR1 SGHNT and CDR2 YENEEA. With 2 bases removed from V and 5 bases from J, the gap between germline ends came to 19 bases. The CDR3 spells CASSLRFSWATNEQYF. CDR3 coding DNA: TGTGCCAGCAGCTTACGATTCTCATGGGCTACTAACGAGCAGTACTTC.

V usage is TRBV6-5 and J usage is TRBJ2-1, with D uncertain. With 7 bases removed from V and 11 bases from J, the gap between germline ends came to 21 bases. The CDR3 is 14 residues long. Germline lookup yields CDR1 MNHEY and CDR2 SVGAGI. The DNA of the CDR3 is TGTGCCAGCACCATTGGACGGGCAGAGAATCAGCAGTTCTTC. Its translation: CASTIGRAENQQFF.

About this clone: Other nucleotide sequences from this sample produce the same CDR3. This chain links TRBV30 with TRBJ2-7, with TRBD1 matching 7 bases. The CDR3 contains 15 residues. With V trimmed by 0 bases and J by 6 bases, 11 bases remained unmatched. Per germline, CDR1 GTSNPN and CDR2 SVGIG (reference sequence). CDR3: CAWSVDRDSGLEQYF. The CDR3 DNA is TGTGCCTGGAGTGTAGACAGGGACAGTGGTCTCGAGCAGTACTTC.

This sequence joins TRBV7-2 and TRBJ2-5; 10 bases agree with TRBD2. The CDR3 has 15 residues. The germline V gene encodes CDR1 SGHTA and CDR2 FQGNSA. J was trimmed by 5 bases and V by 4 bases; bases with no gene match: 7. The CDR3 is CASSYSGGAGETQYF. The CDR3 nucleotides read TGTGCCAGCAGCTACAGCGGGGGGGCCGGGGAGACCCAGTACTTC.

The V gene is TRBV30, the J gene TRBJ2-1; D is perhaps TRBD2 (5 bases). Germline CDR1 is GTSNPN and CDR2 is SVGIG (reference sequence). The CDR3 has 13 amino acids. Between the trimmed V and J ends, which lost 3 bases and 2 bases, there was a span of 8 bases. CDR3 DNA: TGTGCCTGGAGCCTCGGGACCTACAATGAGCAGTTCTTC. Its protein product is CAWSLGTYNEQFF.

The chain couples TRBV6-5 to TRBJ2-7, with D unclear. Germline lookup yields CDR1 MNHEY and CDR2 SVGAGI. This CDR3 has 14 residues. Trimming took off 4 bases at V and 2 bases at J, with 12 bases between the two ends. This CDR3 is CASSSGDVTYEQYF. In DNA form, the CDR3 reads TGTGCCAGCAGTTCTGGAGATGTAACCTACGAGCAGTACTTC.

This clone has only a few counts. The chain combines TRBV4-3 with TRBJ1-2; no definite D call. CDR1 is LGHNA and CDR2 is YSLEER in the germline V gene. The CDR3 has 13 residues. Trimming shortened V by 0 bases and J by 10 bases, and 12 bases separated the two germline ends. The CDR3 DNA follows: TGCGCCAGCAGCCAAGAAGGATGGGGTGACTACACCTTC. It translates to CASSQEGWGDYTF.